This record covers a single T cell receptor (beta chain). The antigen is unknown. This sample is drawn from a study of Tregs in tolerant kidney transplant recipients. Study as a whole: Related graft donors supplied nonmyeloablative bone marrow transplants, and mixed chimerism was transient.

CDR1 is SGHVS, CDR2 FNYEAQ, per germline. Trimming pared 5 bases from V and 4 bases from J, leaving 17 bases between. The CDR3 runs to 15 residues. Study-wide results and caveats: Few patients were studied, so findings need validation in larger groups.

Clones were read by immunoSEQ multiplex PCR, and TCRdb kept only the in-frame ones, dropping some. The profile shows fewer than 80,000 clones, 95% to 98% of them singletons. This chain joins TRBV7-6 and TRBJ1-1; D gene ambiguous. Here the sequenced sample was Tregs from blood, taken before the transplant. The sequence derives from a human donor who received a combined kidney and bone marrow transplant. The CDR3 loop is CASSPLGAGSTEAFF. The CDR3 DNA sequence: TGTGCCAGCAGCCCCCTGGGAGCGGGGAGCACTGAAGCTTTCTTT.